This entry lists 21 T cell receptor beta chains sequenced from one sample in a study of human T cells and chemical hapten exposure. TCRdb reanalysed the 5' RACE reads using MiXCR and keeps one entry per CDR3 protein. The sample lists about 140,000 distinct CDR3 sequences, 3.5% to 5% occurring once. Blood, whole and unfractionated, served as the source for total RNA extraction. The receptors shown here come from a female donor in good health.

This clonotype was observed many times. The rearrangement links TRBV20-1 to TRBJ1-1, with unresolved D. V dropped 3 bases and J dropped 2 bases, with 7 bases sitting between them. The CDR3 runs to 12 residues. Germline assignment: CDR1 DFQATT and CDR2 SNEGSKA (reference sequence). Here the CDR3 DNA reads TGCAGTGCTAGCCCACGAAACACTGAAGCTTTCTTT. Protein product: CSASPRNTEAFF.

This clonotype was recorded many times. The V gene is TRBV7-3, the J gene TRBJ2-5; the match to TRBD2 covers 14 bases. Losses at the gene ends were 5 bases for V and 9 bases for J; bases not matched to a gene: 8. Germline CDR1 and CDR2: SGHTA and FQGTGA. CDR3 length: 15 residues. The CDR3 region is CASSQGLAGASAQYF. The CDR3 DNA follows: TGTGCCAGCAGCCAGGGACTAGCGGGGGCGTCGGCCCAGTACTTC.

V is TRBV28 and J is TRBJ2-1; D gene ambiguous. Germline V CDR1 and CDR2: MDHEN, SYDVKM. This CDR3 spans 13 amino acids. Trimming shortened V by 9 bases and J by 7 bases, and 16 bases separated the two germline ends. For the CDR3, the DNA is TGTGCCAGTATCCCTACCCCCGGGAATGAGCAGTTCTTC. Its translation: CASIPTPGNEQFF.

The chain employs TRBV11-2 and TRBJ1-2; D call uncertain. In germline, CDR1 is SGHAT, CDR2 FQNNGV. The CDR3 runs to 12 residues. V lost 2 bases and J lost 7, with 8 bases in between. CDR3 region: CASSLMGRGYTF. The DNA for the CDR3 is TGTGCCAGCAGCTTAATGGGTCGTGGCTACACCTTC.

At least ten counts were recorded for this clonotype. V gene TRBV5-6 combines with J gene TRBJ1-2; D possibly corresponds to TRBD1 (5 bases). This CDR3 region has 15 residues. From germline, CDR1 is SGHDT and CDR2 YYEEEE. V lost 4 bases, J lost 5 bases, and 18 bases lay in between. CDR3: CASSPLGRATYGYTF. CDR3 sequence (DNA): TGTGCCAGCAGCCCTCTGGGCAGGGCGACGTATGGCTACACCTTC.

The chain carries TRBV23-1 and TRBJ2-5, with TRBD2 matching over 10 bases. TRBV23-1 has ORF status, its function being uncertain. This CDR3 contains 18 residues. The trim removed 0 bases at V and 3 bases at J, leaving 10 bases unmatched. The CDR3 nucleotides read TGCGCCAGCAGTCAATCGATACCGAAGCGGGGGGGCAAAGAGACCCAGTACTTC. It translates to CASSQSIPKRGGKETQYF.

V is TRBV29-1 and J is TRBJ2-3; D remains unclear. Germline CDR1 reads SQVTM; CDR2 reads ANQGSEA. CDR3 length: 11 amino acids. V was shortened by 7 bases and J by 6 bases, with 11 bases between the two germline ends. This CDR3 is CSAQRTDTQYF. The CDR3 nucleotides read TGCAGCGCCCAAAGGACGGATACGCAGTATTTT.

This clonotype was seen repeatedly, ten times or more. The chain joins TRBV6-2 or TRBV6-3 to TRBJ2-1; 14 nucleotides align to TRBD2. Per the germline V gene, CDR1 is MNHEY and CDR2 is SVGEGT. V lost 4 bases to trimming and J lost 2 bases; unmatched junction nucleotides: 4. There are 17 residues in the CDR3. CDR3 region: CASSSRTSGGPYNEQFF. CDR3 nucleotides: TGTGCCAGCAGTTCCCGGACTAGCGGGGGGCCCTACAATGAGCAGTTCTTC.

Many counts were recorded for this clonotype. This chain connects TRBV4-3 to TRBJ1-5, with D possibly being TRBD1 (5 bases). The CDR3 consists of 17 residues. Germline V gene data show CDR1 as LGHNA and CDR2 as YSLEER. V was pared by 0 bases and J by 2 bases, with 14 bases between. The CDR3 coding sequence is TGCGCCAGCAGCCAAGATCCCACCAGGGTGGGCAATCAGCCCCAGCATTTT. Its translation: CASSQDPTRVGNQPQHF.

In regard to this clonotype: A much larger clone differs from this one at a single base, so this may be a read error. The V call is TRBV12-3 or TRBV12-4, the J call TRBJ2-4; 11 bases agree with TRBD2. The CDR3 contains 17 residues. Trimming cost V 3 bases and J 8 bases; bases outside gene matches: 12. The CDR3 protein is CASSFVLTSGEEDIQYF. The CDR3 bases are TGTGCCAGCAGTTTCGTGCTGACTAGCGGGGAGGAGGACATTCAGTACTTC.

This clonotype has at least ten counts. The chain links TRBV5-1 to TRBJ2-5; 9 bases line up with TRBD1. Per the germline V gene, CDR1 is SGHRS and CDR2 is YFSETQ. The CDR3 spans 18 residues. V lost 4 bases to trimming and J lost 1 base; unmatched junction nucleotides: 14. CDR3 in amino acids: CASSTEVGTGILQETQYF. Written as DNA, the CDR3 is TGCGCCAGCAGCACGGAGGTCGGGACAGGGATACTCCAAGAGACCCAGTACTTC.

This clonotype was observed many times. The chain carries TRBV7-2 and TRBJ2-5; D gene uncertain. Germline values: CDR1 SGHTA, CDR2 FQGNSA. The germline V and J ends were trimmed by 1 base and 5 bases, with 8 bases remaining between them. CDR3 length equals 13 residues. As DNA, the CDR3 is TGTGCCAGCAGCTTAGAGGGCCCCGAGACCCAGTACTTC. It codes for CASSLEGPETQYF.

The gene calls are TRBV25-1 and TRBJ1-2; D is possibly TRBD1 (6 bases). The CDR3 consists of 16 residues. From germline, CDR1 is MGHDK and CDR2 SYGVNS. Deletions cut 4 bases from V and 4 bases from J, with 19 bases between. The CDR3, as DNA: TGTGCCAGCAGTGGTTATAAGGGGGGCCCCTCCTATGGCTACACCTTC. This translates into CASSGYKGGPSYGYTF.

At least ten counts were recorded for this clonotype. This rearrangement joins TRBV6-5 to TRBJ1-6, with 9 bases that match TRBD1. Germline V lookup: CDR1 MNHEY, CDR2 SVGAGI. J lost 1 base, V lost 2 bases, and 6 bases had no gene match. This CDR3 region has 18 residues. CDR3: CASSYVGQGESYNSPLHF. The CDR3 coding sequence is TGTGCCAGCAGTTACGTGGGACAGGGTGAATCCTATAATTCACCCCTCCACTTT.

This clonotype was counted many times. The chain recombines TRBV2 with TRBJ2-5; 8 nucleotides align to TRBD1. V shed 0 bases and J 4 bases; nucleotides not matched to a gene: 10. Looked up from germline, CDR1 is SNHLY and CDR2 is FYNNEI. The CDR3 has 17 amino acids. This CDR3 is CASSEALGRGRRETQYF. The CDR3 DNA follows: TGTGCCAGCAGTGAAGCGCTCGGCAGGGGGCGCAGAGAGACCCAGTACTTC.

This clonotype appeared many times. The J gene is TRBJ1-1, the V gene TRBV14; 7 nucleotides line up with TRBD1. The CDR3 has 15 amino acids. Unmatched junction bases numbered 4, after V lost 2 bases and J lost 1 base. Germline values: CDR1 SGHDN, CDR2 FVKESK. The CDR3 sequence is CASSQYRGPNTEAFF. The CDR3 DNA reads as TGTGCCAGCAGCCAATACAGGGGCCCGAACACTGAAGCTTTCTTT. Variable domain in full (rest from reference TRBV14 and TRBJ1-1): EAGVTQFPSHSVIEKGQTVTLRCDPISGHDNLYWYRRVMGKEIKFLLHFVKESKQDESGMPNNRFLAERTGGTYSTLKVQPAELEDSGVYFCASSQYRGPNTEAFFGQGTRLTVV.

There are many counts of this clonotype. The rearrangement joins TRBV3-1 to TRBJ1-1; D not certain. V was cut by 3 bases and J by 3 bases, with 11 bases left in between. CDR1 and CDR2 from the germline V gene are LGHDT and YNNKEL (reference sequence). The CDR3 has 14 residues. The CDR3 loop is CASSQPPGDTEAFF. CDR3 DNA: TGTGCCAGCAGCCAGCCCCCGGGAGACACTGAAGCTTTCTTT.

The V and J genes are TRBV4-3 and TRBJ1-2; D ambiguous. The CDR3 runs 15 residues. The germline V gene encodes CDR1 LGHNA and CDR2 YSLEER. Trimming removed 0 bases from V and 5 bases from J, with 13 bases in between. The CDR3 loop reads CASSQEAVAPYGYTF. Written as DNA, the CDR3 is TGCGCCAGCAGCCAAGAAGCAGTCGCCCCTTATGGCTACACCTTC.

This clonotype was seen only a few times. The CDR3 sequence is CASSDTSGRQYEQYF. CDR3 nucleotides: TGTGCCAGCAGCGATACTAGCGGGAGACAATACGAGCAGTACTTC. This chain joins TRBV6-1 and TRBJ2-7, with 11 bases matching TRBD2. This CDR3 has 15 amino acids. V was pared by 6 bases and J by 4 bases, with 8 bases of the junction left unmatched. Germline assignment: CDR1 MNHNS and CDR2 SASEGT.

This clonotype was detected ten times or more. This rearrangement joins TRBV20-1 to TRBJ1-6, with no clear D. The CDR3 has 10 residues. Trimming left V 5 bases short and J 8 bases short, with 4 bases between. CDR1 and CDR2 from the germline V gene are DFQATT and SNEGSKA (reference sequence). The CDR3 DNA reads as TGCAGTGCTCTATATTCACCCCTCCACTTT. As protein: CSALYSPLHF.

This clonotype appeared many times. This chain links TRBV6-1 with TRBJ2-5; D is perhaps TRBD2 (6 bases). V shed 0 bases and J shed 5 bases, with 13 bases lying between them. The V gene's germline CDR1 is MNHNS and CDR2 SASEGT. The CDR3 has 15 residues. DNA for the CDR3: TGTGCCAGCAGTGAAGCTAGGGCGGGGACGGAGACCCAGTACTTC. It encodes CASSEARAGTETQYF.